This T cell receptor beta chain was recorded in a study of cytomegalovirus exposure and HLA in healthy donors (dated by TCRdb to about 2017). In terms of the full investigation: An earlier analysis of approximately 640 of the donors reported about 250 Gb of sequence data and around 110 million unique TCR beta sequences from roughly 180 million T cells. Across roughly 420 genotyped donors of the cohort, an average of approximately 240,000 unique TCR beta nucleotide sequences per donor were sequenced, and around 19% of those sequences were non-productive. Four or five DR-DQ haplotypes were handled as single units for association and clustering because linkage in the cohort was strong. A later genetic analysis used genome-wide SNP genotypes for about 55% of the 666 donors, treating that subset as a discovery cohort. Every discovery cohort repertoire had been produced on one sequencing platform. HLA typing covered class I and class II loci at four-digit resolution. The study aimed to test whether cataloging public T cell receptors could reveal signatures of past pathogen exposure. The T cell repertoires of roughly 660 subjects were profiled by immunosequencing and related to cytomegalovirus serostatus. To decide whether each TCR beta V gene segment behaved as functional or pseudogenic, an earlier analysis of several hundred of the donors relied on high-throughput TCR beta sequencing. Of the roughly 420 genotyped donors, 75% to 85% were placed in the genetic ancestry cluster associated with self-reported Caucasian donors. In addition to the first cohort of several hundred subjects, a separate validation cohort of 120 different subjects was used. Rather than using new phenotypic data, the later analysis identified candidate immune exposures from TCR beta sequences and from how often those sequences occurred across donors. The number of typed donors differed by locus: roughly 629-640 for A, B, C, DRB1 and DQB1; about 520 for DQA1; approximately 600 for DPA1; and roughly 490 for DPB1. An early release covering roughly 600 HLA-typed donors comprised approximately 290 gigabases of sequencing data and around 80 million unique TCR sequences. In a later analysis, previously published TCR beta repertoires from 600 to 850 donors were re-analyzed and high-resolution HLA genotyping was added so that TCR occurrence patterns could be studied. Donor age, sex, ethnicity and CMV serostatus were compiled together with the repertoire data. To predict cytomegalovirus infection status, the study brought together high-throughput TCR immunosequencing, statistical association of individual TCRs with disease status, and machine learning. Broad study findings and their caveats: Cytomegalovirus status was reported to be diagnosed by the classifier with high specificity and sensitivity in both the original and validation cohorts. In vitro tests confirmed that a few of the cytomegalovirus-associated TCR beta chains recognize cytomegalovirus antigens. Only TCR beta chains were sequenced in this cohort, and the absence of alpha or paired-chain data limited detectable features. The earlier analysis of around 600 of the donors excluded seventeen rarely observed V segments, including chromosome 9 orphons, because counts were too low. Roughly uniform sequencing depth across donors was assumed in presence/absence analyses, although this assumption may not hold. A later analysis associated around 16,000 TCR beta sequences with specific HLA alleles at a false discovery rate of 0.05. Compared with equally common non-associated chains, HLA-associated TCR beta chains in a later analysis were more clonally expanded and had lower generation probabilities. Most TCR sequences were observed very rarely across donors, whereas some public TCRs were present in many individuals. A cluster of highly shared sequence variants was judged likely to represent a technical artifact of the sequencing pipeline. Because HLA typing was unavailable for some donors at each locus, only the typed subset was used in association tests. Correlated functional status among segregating V segments might reflect linkage disequilibrium, but an unknown experimental factor could not be ruled out. In a later analysis, most CMV-associated TCR beta chains were found to appear HLA-restricted, with HLA associations seemingly driven largely by CMV exposure. A later analysis found that TCR association rates varied across HLA loci, with DRB1 alleles showing the most associated TCRs and HLA-C alleles the fewest. For the cohort, immune exposure information was limited to CMV serostatus. A further reported finding was that TCR beta sequences accurately predicted the HLA-A and HLA-B alleles for most subjects in the first cohort. A total of 150 or so TCR beta chains were listed by the study as associated with cytomegalovirus. An association between a missense DCLRE1C variant and V-gene and J-gene trimming of TCR beta chains was found in a later genetic analysis and replicated in an independent cohort. When HLA alleles, especially DR and DQ, strongly co-occurred, TCR associations were difficult to assign to individual alleles. Compared with the roughly 710-donor mean, donors in an Asian-associated ancestry cluster had fewer N-insertions in productive TCRs, according to a later genetic analysis. According to a later analysis, parvovirus B19, influenza, CMV and Epstein-Barr virus appeared linked to several top co-occurrence clusters. In an earlier analysis of over 550 of the donors, most TCR beta V segments were observed in productive rearrangements about 90% or about 30% of the time, broadly matching IMGT annotations. The authors suggested that the approach could potentially be extended to other disease states and immunological phenotypes.

The cohort comprised several hundred healthy bone marrow donors. At the time of sampling, every cohort member was nominally healthy, though immune exposures that went unrecorded were likely present. The donor was CMV seropositive and belonged to the group of 250 to 300 seropositive cohort members. A peripheral blood sample was provided by each donor, and peripheral blood mononuclear cells were used for TCR beta sequencing. Genomic DNA extraction from the blood cell samples was performed with the Qiagen DNeasy Blood Extraction Kit. About this clone itself: The clone's antigen remains unknown.

To prepare the library, the immunoSEQ multiplex PCR assay was applied. For the multiplex PCR, a mixture combining 60 forward primers for TCR Vbeta segments and 13 reverse primers for TCR Jbeta segments was used. The CDR3 region of rearranged TCR beta genes was amplified from genomic DNA by a multiplex PCR assay. The amplified TCR beta libraries were sequenced on the Illumina HiSeq System as 87-base-pair reads. The paper's data handling went like this. Across the 670 or so repertoires, a later analysis counted tens of millions of unique TCR beta chains, around 10 million of which were shared by at least two donors. Raw reads were error-corrected and collapsed into unique sequences by a nearest-neighbor algorithm in which closely related sequences were merged to remove PCR and sequencing errors. V, D and J gene segments were assigned by aligning CDR3 sequences to IMGT reference sequences. For a sequence to be retained, at least a six-nucleotide match to both a V gene segment and a J gene segment was required. A rearrangement counted as productive if the CDR3 had no stop codons and remained in frame with V and J, and every other rearrangement counted as non-productive. CDR3 was defined according to IMGT convention as the region running from the second conserved V-encoded cysteine to the conserved J-encoded phenylalanine. In an earlier analysis of more than 550 of the donors, sequences lacking an unambiguous match to a single V gene segment were excluded. An earlier analysis of over 450 of the donors classified V segments as functional when productive rearrangements were above 56.7% and as segregating when the standard deviation between donors was above 5%. A statistical classification framework was built to diagnose cytomegalovirus status from the catalog of TCR beta chain sequences. V and J gene assignment, in a later analysis, came from comparing TCR nucleotide sequences with IMGT/GENE-DB human TR gene sequences. A later analysis assigned CDR3 sequences and most-parsimonious VDJ recombination scenarios with the TCRdist pipeline. In a later analysis, each TCR beta chain was defined by its CDR3 amino acid sequence together with its V-gene family, and reads lacking a unique V-gene family were excluded. In a later analysis, around 600 highly shared, low-generation-probability nucleotide sequences were removed to address suspected cross-contamination and a sequencing artifact. In a later analysis, a clonal expansion index for each public chain was calculated from normalized within-repertoire ranks of inferred template counts. A later analysis computed generation probabilities with a VDJ recombination model fitted to out-of-frame rearrangements, and checked the results against IGoR. Hypergeometric tests were used in a later analysis to score TCR-TCR, TCR-HLA and TCR-CMV co-occurrence, with a repertoire-size bias correction applied to the TCR pairs. In a later analysis, false discovery rates were estimated by permuting HLA or CMV assignments 20 times. In a later analysis, co-occurring TCRs were grouped using DBSCAN, with TCRdist sequence similarity added in when clustering inside HLA-allele-positive subsets. Repertoires with fewer than 30,000 or more than 120,000 public chains, plus five repertoires with anomalous nucleotide sharing, were excluded from co-occurrence clustering. Imported from immuneACCESS, the table was reduced by TCRdb to in-frame sequences with V and J called. These copies leave out some clones; in studies compared against another copy, an unresolved V gene accounts for under half, and the cause of the remainder is not known. Clonal size and the V and J genes are those of that table, whereas D and trimming came from the DNA. The table for this sample records some 150,000 clones. The top ten clonotypes cover roughly 0.83% of the sample.

The receptor was isolated from a woman younger than 30 in good health and CMV-seropositive. Input material: PBMCs.

The sequence in DNA is TGTGCCAGCAACCTAGCGGGGGGGACCACAGATACGCAGTATTTT. It translates to CASNLAGGTTDTQYF. The V and J segments used are TRBV2 and TRBJ2-3; the central 12 bases match TRBD2. According to the germline V gene, CDR1 reads SNHLY and CDR2 reads FYNNEI. Its CDR3 holds 15 amino acids, cysteine through phenylalanine. The entry retains the CDR3 DNA only, 45 bases that are in frame from base 1. V loses 7 bases at its end and J loses 2 bases; junction bases beyond the gene matches: 4.